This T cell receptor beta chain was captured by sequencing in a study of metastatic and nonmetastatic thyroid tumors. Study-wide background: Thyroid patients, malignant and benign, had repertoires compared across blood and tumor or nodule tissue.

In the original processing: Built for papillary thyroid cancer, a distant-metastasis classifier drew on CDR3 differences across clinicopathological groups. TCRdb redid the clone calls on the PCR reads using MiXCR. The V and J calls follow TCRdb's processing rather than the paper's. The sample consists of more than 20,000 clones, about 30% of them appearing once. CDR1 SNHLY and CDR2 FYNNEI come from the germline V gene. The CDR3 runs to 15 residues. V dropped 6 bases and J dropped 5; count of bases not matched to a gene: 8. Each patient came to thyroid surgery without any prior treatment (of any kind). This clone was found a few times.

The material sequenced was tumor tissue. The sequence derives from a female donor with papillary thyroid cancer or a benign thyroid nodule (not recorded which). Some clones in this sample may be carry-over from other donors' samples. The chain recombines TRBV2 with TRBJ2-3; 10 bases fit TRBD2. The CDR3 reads CASSGRTSGKDTQYF. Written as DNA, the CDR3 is TGTGCCAGCAGCGGAAGGACTAGCGGCAAAGATACGCAGTATTTT.